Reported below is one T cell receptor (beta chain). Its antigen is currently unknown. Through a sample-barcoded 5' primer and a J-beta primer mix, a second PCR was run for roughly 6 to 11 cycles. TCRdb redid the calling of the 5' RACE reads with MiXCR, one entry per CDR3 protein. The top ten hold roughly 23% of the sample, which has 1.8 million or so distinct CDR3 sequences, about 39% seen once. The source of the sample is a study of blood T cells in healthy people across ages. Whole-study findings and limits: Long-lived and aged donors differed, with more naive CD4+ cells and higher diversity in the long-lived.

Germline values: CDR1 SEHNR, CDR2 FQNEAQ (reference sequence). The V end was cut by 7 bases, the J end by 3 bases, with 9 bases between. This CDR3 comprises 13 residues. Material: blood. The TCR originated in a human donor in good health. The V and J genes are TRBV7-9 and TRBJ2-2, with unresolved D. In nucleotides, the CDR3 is TGTGCCAGCACCATGGGCCACACCGGGGAGCTGTTTTTT. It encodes CASTMGHTGELFF. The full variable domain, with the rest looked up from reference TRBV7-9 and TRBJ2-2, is DTGVSQNPRHKITKRGQNVTFRCDPISEHNRLYWYRQTLGQGPEFLTYFQNEAQLEKSRLLSDRFSAERPKGSFSTLEIQRTEQGDSAMYLCASTMGHTGELFFGEGSRLTVL.